The present T cell receptor beta chain was sequenced within a study of blood T cell repertoires in COVID-19. Study as a whole: Sample material is recorded as cDNA or gDNA derived from T cells, B-cell-depleted T cells, or PBMCs.

Method: immunoSEQ multiplex PCR; TCRdb's copy keeps in-frame clones and lacks some. The table lists 50,000 or so clones, approximately 86% of them singletons, with over 15% in the top ten. Material: peripheral blood. The sequence came from a man aged 35 to 55 with acute or convalescent COVID-19.

The CDR3 loop reads CASSQSGGNSPLHF. For the CDR3, the DNA is TGTGCCAGCAGCCAATCAGGGGGGAATTCACCCCTCCACTTT. The chain combines TRBV3-1 (or the pseudogene TRBV3-2) with TRBJ1-6; 7 positions agree with TRBD1. V dropped 2 bases and J dropped 7; count of bases not matched to a gene: 2. CDR1 and CDR2 (germline): LGHDT, YNNKEL (reference sequence). This CDR3 has 14 amino acids.